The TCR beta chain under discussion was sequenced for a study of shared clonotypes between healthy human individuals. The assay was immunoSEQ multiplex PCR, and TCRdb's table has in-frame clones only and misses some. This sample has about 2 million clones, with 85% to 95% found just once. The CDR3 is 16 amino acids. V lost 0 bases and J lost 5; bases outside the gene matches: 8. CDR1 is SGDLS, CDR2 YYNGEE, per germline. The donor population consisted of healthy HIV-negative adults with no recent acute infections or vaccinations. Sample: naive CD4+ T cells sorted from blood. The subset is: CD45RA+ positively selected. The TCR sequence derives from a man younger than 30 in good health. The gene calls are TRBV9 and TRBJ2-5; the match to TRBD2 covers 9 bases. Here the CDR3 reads CASSVGNSGSWETQYF. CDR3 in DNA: TGTGCCAGCAGCGTAGGTAATAGCGGGAGTTGGGAGACCCAGTACTTC.